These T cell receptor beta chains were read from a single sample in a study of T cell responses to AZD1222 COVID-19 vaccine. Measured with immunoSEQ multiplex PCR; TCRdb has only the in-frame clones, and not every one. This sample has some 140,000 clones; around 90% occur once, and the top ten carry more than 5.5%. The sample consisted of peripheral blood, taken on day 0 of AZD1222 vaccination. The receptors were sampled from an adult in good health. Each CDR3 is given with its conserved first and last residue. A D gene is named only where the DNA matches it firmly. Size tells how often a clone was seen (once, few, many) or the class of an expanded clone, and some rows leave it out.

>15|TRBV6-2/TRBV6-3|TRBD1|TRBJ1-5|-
CASSQGQGRTQPQHF
TGTGCCAGCAGCCAAGGACAGGGGAGGACTCAGCCCCAGCATTTT
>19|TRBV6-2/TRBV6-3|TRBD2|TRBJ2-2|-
CASSLTANLAGGHTGELFF
TGTGCCAGCAGTCTTACCGCAAACCTAGCGGGAGGTCACACCGGGGAGCTGTTTTTT
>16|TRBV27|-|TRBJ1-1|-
CASRPWPQGRGTEAFF
TGTGCCAGCAGACCCTGGCCGCAGGGAAGGGGCACTGAAGCTTTCTTT
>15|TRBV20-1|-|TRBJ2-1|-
CSASPARLDYNEQFF
TGCAGTGCTAGTCCCGCGCGGCTCGACTACAATGAGCAGTTCTTC
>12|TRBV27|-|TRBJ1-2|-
CASSLSGYGYTF
TGTGCCAGCAGTTTATCAGGCTATGGCTACACCTTC
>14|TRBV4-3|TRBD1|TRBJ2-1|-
CASSQDRTGYEQFF
TGCGCCAGCAGCCAAGATCGGACAGGGTACGAGCAGTTCTTC
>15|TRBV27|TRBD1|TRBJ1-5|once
CASSLSTGRNQPQHF
TGTGCCAGCAGTTTATCGACAGGGAGGAATCAGCCCCAGCATTTT
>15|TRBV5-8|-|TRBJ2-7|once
CASSFLDVGNYEQYF
TGTGCCAGCAGCTTCTTAGACGTCGGAAACTACGAGCAGTACTTC
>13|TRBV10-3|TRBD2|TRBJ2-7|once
CAFARGSSYEQYF
TGTGCCTTCGCACGCGGGAGCTCCTACGAGCAGTACTTC
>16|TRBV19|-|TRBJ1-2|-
CASSGPPWEANYGYTF
TGTGCCAGTAGTGGGCCCCCCTGGGAGGCTAACTATGGCTACACCTTC
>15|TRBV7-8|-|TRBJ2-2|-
CASSLGLSNTGELFF
TGTGCCAGCAGCTTGGGACTCTCCAACACCGGGGAGCTGTTTTTT
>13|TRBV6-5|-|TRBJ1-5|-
CASSYAVSQPQHF
TGTGCCAGCAGTTACGCAGTGAGTCAGCCCCAGCATTTT
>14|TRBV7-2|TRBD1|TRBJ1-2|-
CASSWDRVQNGYTF
TGTGCCAGCAGCTGGGACAGGGTTCAGAATGGCTACACCTTC
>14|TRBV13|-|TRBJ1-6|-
CASSSLWGNSPLHF
TGTGCCAGCAGCTCCTTGTGGGGGAATTCACCCCTCCACTTT
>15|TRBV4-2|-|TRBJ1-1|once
CASSQDPGARTEAFF
TGTGCCAGCAGCCAAGACCCAGGGGCAAGAACTGAAGCTTTCTTT
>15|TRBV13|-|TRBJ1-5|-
CASSRGGVSNQPQHF
TGTGCCAGCAGCCGCGGGGGGGTCAGCAATCAGCCCCAGCATTTT
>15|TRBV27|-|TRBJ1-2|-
CASSLDRSSTGGYTF
TGTGCCAGCAGTTTAGACCGGAGTTCAACGGGGGGCTACACCTTC
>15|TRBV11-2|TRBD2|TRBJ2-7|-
CASSLVSGSHYEQYF
TGTGCCAGCAGCTTAGTTAGCGGGAGTCATTACGAGCAGTACTTC
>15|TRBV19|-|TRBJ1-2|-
CASSIGRATYSGYTF
TGTGCCAGTAGTATTGGTCGAGCAACCTATTCCGGCTACACCTTC
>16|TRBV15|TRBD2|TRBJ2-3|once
CATSRATSGSRDTQYF
TGTGCCACCAGCAGAGCGACTAGCGGGAGCAGGGATACGCAGTATTTT
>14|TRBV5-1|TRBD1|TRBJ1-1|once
CASKRTGGYTEAFF
TGCGCCAGCAAGAGGACAGGGGGATACACTGAAGCTTTCTTT
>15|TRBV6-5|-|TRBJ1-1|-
CASSSSTGLNTEAFF
TGTGCCAGCAGTTCCTCGACGGGACTGAACACTGAAGCTTTCTTT
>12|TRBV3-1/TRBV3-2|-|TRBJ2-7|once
CASSHHSYEQYF
TGTGCCAGCAGCCACCACTCCTACGAGCAGTACTTC
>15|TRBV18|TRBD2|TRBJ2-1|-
CASSGTGGPTNEQFF
TGTGCCAGCTCGGGGACGGGAGGGCCTACGAATGAGCAGTTCTTC
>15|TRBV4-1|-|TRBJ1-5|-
CASSQRQASNQPQHF
TGCGCCAGCAGCCAGCGACAGGCGAGCAATCAGCCCCAGCATTTT
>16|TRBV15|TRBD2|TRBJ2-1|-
CATSRGRSGTWNEQFF
TGTGCCACCAGCAGAGGCCGGAGCGGGACCTGGAATGAGCAGTTCTTC
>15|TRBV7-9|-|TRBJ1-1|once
CASSLSGAMNTEAFF
TGTGCCAGCAGCTTATCCGGGGCCATGAACACTGAAGCTTTCTTT
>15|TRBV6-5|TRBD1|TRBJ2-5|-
CASSRTGGGQAAQYF
TGTGCCAGCAGTCGGACAGGGGGGGGCCAGGCGGCCCAGTACTTC
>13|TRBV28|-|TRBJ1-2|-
CASSFQGYYGYTF
TGTGCCAGCAGTTTTCAGGGATACTATGGCTACACCTTC